This T cell receptor beta chain was retrieved from a study of blood T cell repertoires in COVID-19. Trimming removed 4 bases at V and 1 base at J, with 8 bases between. The CDR3 runs 13 residues. From germline, CDR1 is SGDLS and CDR2 YYNGEE. The repertoire was sequenced with immunoSEQ multiplex PCR; TCRdb's copy has only in-frame clones and lacks some. The table records tens of thousands of clones, around 88% of them present only once. Sequenced sample: peripheral blood. The chain couples TRBV9 to TRBJ1-1; D gene uncertain. This sequence was found in a man in his fifties or sixties with acute or convalescent COVID-19. The CDR3 loop is CASSLRQNTEAFF. The CDR3 region has the DNA TGTGCCAGCAGCCTTCGACAGAACACTGAAGCTTTCTTT.